The next 13 T cell receptor beta chains were all read from a single sample in a study of blood T cell repertoires in COVID-19. Only in-frame clones appear in the TCRdb table, and some are missing; sequencing was by immunoSEQ multiplex PCR. Of about 400,000 clones listed, 85% to 90% are singletons. Material: peripheral blood. Source of these receptors: a human donor in a cohort sampled during active COVID-19.

The rearrangement joins TRBV11-2 to TRBJ2-5; TRBD2 matches 12 bases. This CDR3 region has 18 residues. Germline assignment: CDR1 SGHAT and CDR2 FQNNGV. The trim removed 0 bases at V and 2 bases at J, leaving 7 bases unmatched. The CDR3 here is CASSLETSGGPEQETQYF. In DNA, the CDR3 is TGTGCCAGCAGCTTAGAAACTAGCGGGGGGCCGGAGCAAGAGACCCAGTACTTC.

The chain employs TRBV4-1 and TRBJ2-1; TRBD2 might be the D (5 bases). V lost 4 bases to trimming and J lost 0 bases, with 10 bases between them. The CDR3 runs to 15 residues. Germline assignment: CDR1 MGHRA and CDR2 YSYEKL. The CDR3 sequence is CASSPEGSSYNEQFF. The CDR3 DNA sequence: TGCGCCAGCAGCCCAGAAGGGAGCTCCTACAATGAGCAGTTCTTC.

The chain links TRBV6-1 to TRBJ2-7; tentative D call: TRBD2 (5 bases). V lost 3 bases, J lost 0 bases, and 9 bases lay in between. The CDR3 length is 14 residues. From germline, CDR1 is MNHNS and CDR2 SASEGT. CDR3 DNA: TGTGCCAGCAGTGATTCGGGGTTCTCCTACGAGCAGTACTTC. This translates into CASSDSGFSYEQYF.

V usage is TRBV6-1 and J usage is TRBJ1-1; unclear D gene. The CDR3 loop spans 12 amino acids. With 3 bases removed from V and 8 bases from J, the gap between germline ends came to 10 bases. Germline V lookup: CDR1 MNHNS, CDR2 SASEGT. CDR3: CASSERPKEAFF. The CDR3 DNA sequence: TGTGCCAGCAGTGAGAGGCCTAAAGAAGCTTTCTTT.

The J gene is TRBJ2-3, the V gene TRBV7-9; 8 positions agree with TRBD2. After removal of 4 bases from V and 4 bases from J, the junction contained 1 base not matched to a gene. CDR3 length: 13 residues. CDR1 is SEHNR, CDR2 FQNEAQ, per germline (reference sequence). The chain's CDR3 is CASSSTSADTQYF. The CDR3 bases are TGTGCCAGCAGCTCGACTAGCGCAGATACGCAGTATTTT.

The rearrangement uses TRBV6-4 and TRBJ2-1; D possibly corresponds to TRBD2 (7 bases). The V end lost 0 bases, the J end lost 3 bases, and 15 bases lay between the germline ends. In germline, CDR1 is MRHNA, CDR2 SNTAGT. The CDR3 runs 17 residues. The chain's CDR3 is CASSDSSRGGDYNEQFF. The CDR3, as DNA: TGTGCCAGCAGTGACTCGAGTCGAGGGGGGGACTACAATGAGCAGTTCTTC.

The J gene is TRBJ2-7, the V gene TRBV15; D uncertain. The V gene lost 0 bases and the J gene lost 3 bases, with 15 bases spanning the gap. CDR1 and CDR2 (germline): LNHNV, YYDKDF (reference sequence). CDR3 length equals 16 residues. CDR3 nucleotide sequence: TGTGCCACCAGCAGAGAACCGCAGGTTCGCCGCTACGAGCAGTACTTC. Protein sequence: CATSREPQVRRYEQYF. The full variable domain, rest sourced from reference TRBV15 and TRBJ2-7, is DAMVIQNPRYQVTQFGKPVTLSCSQTLNHNVMYWYQQKSSQAPKLLFHYYDKDFNNEADTPDNFQSRRPNTSFCFLDIRSPGLGDTAMYLCATSREPQVRRYEQYFGPGTRLTVT.

The rearrangement joins TRBV3-1 (or the pseudogene TRBV3-2) to TRBJ2-5, with D hard to call. V lost 4 bases and J 1 base, leaving 10 bases between the germline ends. The CDR3 length is 14 residues. Germline V gene data show CDR1 as LGHDT and CDR2 as YNNKEL (reference sequence). As DNA, the CDR3 is TGTGCCAGCAGCCTTAGTCAGGCCCAAGAGACCCAGTACTTC. Protein product: CASSLSQAQETQYF.

This chain connects TRBV6-5 to TRBJ2-7; maybe TRBD1 (5 bases). Between the trimmed V and J ends, which lost 1 base and 0 bases, there was a span of 10 bases. Germline values: CDR1 MNHEY, CDR2 SVGAGI. The CDR3 contains 15 residues. DNA for the CDR3: TGTGCCAGCAGTTACTGGGGCATAGACTCCTACGAGCAGTACTTC. It codes for CASSYWGIDSYEQYF.

V usage is TRBV27 and J usage is TRBJ1-4, with D possibly matching TRBD1 (6 bases). V lost 8 bases and J lost 8, with 18 bases in between. The CDR3 totals 14 residues. CDR1 and CDR2 from the germline V gene are MNHEY and SMNVEV (reference sequence). This CDR3 is CASGIDGGGEKLFF. In nucleotides, the CDR3 is TGTGCCAGCGGGATTGACGGGGGGGGCGAAAAACTGTTTTTT.

J is TRBJ2-5 and V is TRBV2; 9 nucleotides agree with TRBD2. Trimming at V came to 5 bases and at J to 5 bases, leaving 6 bases not matched to a gene. The CDR3 totals 14 residues. Germline V gene data show CDR1 as SNHLY and CDR2 as FYNNEI. CDR3 DNA sequence: TGTGCCAGCAGTCTAGCGGGGAAGAGTGAGACCCAGTACTTC. This codes for CASSLAGKSETQYF.

The chain recombines TRBV10-3 with TRBJ1-5, with TRBD1 as a possible D gene (5 bases). The germline V and J ends were trimmed by 3 bases and 6 bases, with 12 bases remaining between them. This CDR3 has 14 residues. From germline, CDR1 is ENHRY and CDR2 SYGVKD. The CDR3, as DNA: TGTGCCATCAGTGAAGCAGGGCAGGGTCAGCCCCAGCATTTT. This translates into CAISEAGQGQPQHF.

The chain couples TRBV10-3 to TRBJ2-7; 7 positions match TRBD2. CDR1 ENHRY and CDR2 SYGVKD come from the germline V gene. This CDR3 has 12 residues. V dropped 10 bases and J dropped 2; count of bases not matched to a gene: 5. The CDR3 here is CASQTSTYEQYF. CDR3 DNA: TGTGCCAGCCAGACTAGCACCTACGAGCAGTACTTC.